The 21 T cell receptor beta chains reported below all come from one sample, sequenced in a study of cytomegalovirus exposure and HLA in healthy donors. This PCR relied on a set of 60 Vbeta primers and 13 Jbeta primers. Generated by immunoSEQ multiplex PCR, the TCRdb table keeps only in-frame clones and is missing some. The sample includes 250,000 or so clones, around 90% of them seen just once. Sample: PBMCs. Source of these receptors: a girl between 2 and 10 years old in good health and CMV-seronegative.

The V call is TRBV25-1, the J call TRBJ1-2; 7 positions agree with TRBD1. Germline lookup yields CDR1 MGHDK and CDR2 SYGVNS. CDR3 length: 16 amino acids. J was trimmed by 4 bases and V by 3 bases; bases with no gene match: 11. The CDR3 sequence: CASSELGNTGAYGYTF. The CDR3 bases are TGTGCCAGCAGTGAGCTCGGGAATACAGGGGCCTATGGCTACACCTTC.

The J gene is TRBJ1-5, the V gene TRBV6-1; D is undetermined. This CDR3 has 16 residues. From germline, CDR1 is MNHNS and CDR2 SASEGT. Trimming pared 1 base from V and 3 bases from J, leaving 13 bases between. The CDR3 bases are TGTGCCAGCAGTGAAGTAGGAGGGCTTGACAATCAGCCCCAGCATTTT. Protein: CASSEVGGLDNQPQHF.

The chain combines TRBV10-2 with TRBJ2-1, with D maybe TRBD1 (6 bases). Germline V gives CDR1 WSHSY, CDR2 SAAADI. Trimming removed 3 bases from V and 2 bases from J, with 14 bases in between. The CDR3 length is 16 residues. The CDR3, as DNA: TGCGCCAGCAGTGACACAGGGTGGCGGGCCTACAATGAGCAGTTCTTC. This gives the protein CASSDTGWRAYNEQFF.

The chain employs TRBV18 and TRBJ2-7; D remains ambiguous. The V end was cut by 3 bases, the J end by 5 bases, with 14 bases between. CDR1 is KGHSH and CDR2 is LQKENI in the germline V gene. CDR3 length equals 14 residues. The CDR3 DNA reads as TGTGCCAGCTCACCCCAGGCCGTTCGCGACGAGCAGTACTTC. Its translation is CASSPQAVRDEQYF.

This sequence joins TRBV15 and TRBJ2-4; 7 nucleotides align to TRBD1. Germline trimming cut 5 bases from V and 2 bases from J; bases unmatched to any gene: 15. The CDR3 loop spans 18 amino acids. Germline V gene data show CDR1 as LNHNV and CDR2 as YYDKDF (reference sequence). The CDR3 DNA follows: TGTGCCACCAGCGAAACCGCAGGGGGAAGCTTAACCAAAAACATTCAGTACTTC. This encodes CATSETAGGSLTKNIQYF.

The V call is TRBV7-2, the J call TRBJ1-1, with a tentative D call TRBD1 (6 bases). Trimming cost V 5 bases and J 8 bases, with 9 bases left between them. The germline CDR1 and CDR2 sequences are SGHTA and FQGNSA. The CDR3 runs 11 residues. Written as DNA, the CDR3 is TGTGCCAGCAGCCCTACAGGGGAAGCTTTCTTT. Translated: CASSPTGEAFF.

The J gene is TRBJ2-3, the V gene TRBV27; D uncertain. Germline V gene lookup returns CDR1 MNHEY and CDR2 SMNVEV (reference sequence). With 4 bases removed from V and 0 bases from J, the gap between germline ends came to 8 bases. CDR3 length: 14 residues. The CDR3 region is CASSWRKSTDTQYF. Written as DNA, the CDR3 is TGTGCCAGCAGTTGGAGAAAAAGCACAGATACGCAGTATTTT.

This chain joins TRBV28 and TRBJ1-2; D perhaps matches TRBD1 (5 bases). V was shortened by 4 bases and J by 4 bases, with 22 bases between the two germline ends. This CDR3 has 17 amino acids. Germline values: CDR1 MDHEN, CDR2 SYDVKM. The CDR3 DNA reads as TGTGCCAGCAGTTCCCTTCGGGGGAGGGGAAGAATCTATGGCTACACCTTC. Its translation is CASSSLRGRGRIYGYTF.

The gene calls are TRBV30 and TRBJ1-1, with TRBD1 as a possible D gene (6 bases). The CDR3 spans 12 residues. V dropped 2 bases and J dropped 8 bases, with 12 bases sitting between them. CDR1 and CDR2 from the germline V gene are GTSNPN and SVGIG (reference sequence). Here the CDR3 DNA reads TGTGCCTGGAGTACCGACAGGCCCGAAGCTTTCTTT. Its protein product is CAWSTDRPEAFF.

This clone was observed once. In DNA form, the CDR3 reads TGTGCCAGTCGCGACGGACAGGGAACGGTTGTCTACACCTTC. Translating it yields CASRDGQGTVVYTF. The chain employs TRBV19 and TRBJ1-2; 8 positions match TRBD1. Germline CDR1 reads LNHDA; CDR2 reads SQIVND (reference sequence). The V gene end was trimmed by 8 bases and the J gene end by 10 bases; junction bases not matched to a gene: 15. CDR3 length: 14 residues.

The chain employs TRBV5-1 and TRBJ1-1; D may be TRBD1 (5 bases). V gave up 1 base and J gave up 8 bases, with 18 bases separating them. CDR1 SGHRS and CDR2 YFSETQ come from the germline V gene. The CDR3 totals 15 residues. CDR3 in DNA: TGCGCCAGCAGCTTGAGTCCCAAAGGCGGGGCAGAAGCTTTCTTT. It encodes CASSLSPKGGAEAFF.

The chain is built from TRBV18 and TRBJ1-1; 7 bases map to TRBD1. V shed 3 bases and J 3 bases; nucleotides not matched to a gene: 4. The germline gives CDR1 KGHSH, CDR2 LQKENI. The CDR3 runs 14 residues. CDR3 amino acids: CASSPSTGDTEAFF. In nucleotides, the CDR3 is TGTGCCAGCTCACCCTCTACAGGGGACACTGAAGCTTTCTTT.

V usage is TRBV15 and J usage is TRBJ2-3; TRBD2 agrees at 11 bases. The germline gives CDR1 LNHNV, CDR2 YYDKDF (reference sequence). V lost 3 bases, J lost 1 base, and 0 bases stayed unmatched. CDR3 size: 15 residues. The CDR3, as DNA: TGTGCCACCAGCAGGACTAGCGGGGGCACAGATACGCAGTATTTT. As protein: CATSRTSGGTDTQYF. Complete variable domain (other parts from reference TRBV15 and TRBJ2-3): DAMVIQNPRYQVTQFGKPVTLSCSQTLNHNVMYWYQQKSSQAPKLLFHYYDKDFNNEADTPDNFQSRRPNTSFCFLDIRSPGLGDTAMYLCATSRTSGGTDTQYFGPGTRLTVL.

The table lists this clone with a count of one. V is TRBV11-2 and J is TRBJ2-1, with 7 bases lining up with TRBD2. This CDR3 comprises 17 residues. In germline, CDR1 is SGHAT, CDR2 FQNNGV. Unmatched junction bases numbered 12, after V lost 5 bases and J lost 2 bases. The CDR3 bases are TGTGCCAGCAGCCGAATTCAGGGACTACCTACCTACAATGAGCAGTTCTTC. It yields the protein CASSRIQGLPTYNEQFF. Full variable domain (outside the CDR3, taken from reference TRBV11-2 and TRBJ2-1): EAGVAQSPRYKIIEKRQSVAFWCNPISGHATLYWYQQILGQGPKLLIQFQNNGVVDDSQLPKDRFSAERLKGVDSTLKIQPAKLEDSAVYLCASSRIQGLPTYNEQFFGPGTRLTVL.

The chain combines TRBV9 with TRBJ2-7, with TRBD1 matching 10 bases. Germline lookup yields CDR1 SGDLS and CDR2 YYNGEE. The CDR3 runs to 13 residues. V lost 3 bases to trimming and J lost 6 bases; unmatched junction nucleotides: 3. CDR3 protein: CASSAGTGVEQYF. The CDR3 DNA sequence: TGTGCCAGCAGCGCCGGGACAGGGGTCGAGCAGTACTTC.

The chain employs TRBV11-2 and TRBJ2-5; 11 bases line up with TRBD1. The CDR3 runs to 15 residues. Trimming took 3 bases from V and 7 from J; bases not matched to a gene: 7. CDR1 and CDR2 from the germline V gene are SGHAT and FQNNGV. This chain's CDR3 is CASSFGTGGKGTQYF. The CDR3 coding sequence is TGTGCCAGCAGCTTTGGGACAGGGGGGAAAGGGACCCAGTACTTC. The complete variable domain, with remaining parts taken from reference TRBV11-2 and TRBJ2-5, reads EAGVAQSPRYKIIEKRQSVAFWCNPISGHATLYWYQQILGQGPKLLIQFQNNGVVDDSQLPKDRFSAERLKGVDSTLKIQPAKLEDSAVYLCASSFGTGGKGTQYFGPGTRLLVL.

The V and J genes are TRBV5-1 and TRBJ2-7; TRBD1 agrees at 7 bases. The V gene's germline CDR1 is SGHRS and CDR2 YFSETQ. The CDR3 length is 13 residues. The V gene end was trimmed by 5 bases and the J gene end by 2 bases; junction bases not matched to a gene: 4. The CDR3 DNA sequence: TGCGCCAGCAGACTGGGACAGACCTACGAGCAGTACTTC. Its protein is CASRLGQTYEQYF.

The chain joins TRBV7-9 to TRBJ2-3, with 9 bases that match TRBD1. CDR1 and CDR2 from the germline V gene are SEHNR and FQNEAQ (reference sequence). The CDR3 sequence is 15 residues long. J lost 6 bases, V lost 3 bases, and 7 bases had no gene match. This CDR3 is CASSFRDRDLDTQYF. CDR3 nucleotides: TGTGCCAGCAGCTTCCGGGACAGGGACCTGGATACGCAGTATTTT.

The chain recombines TRBV7-8 with TRBJ2-1, with TRBD2 identical over 8 bases. This CDR3 is built from 18 residues. V was pared by 5 bases and J by 9 bases, with 21 bases of the junction left unmatched. Germline loops: CDR1 SGHVS, CDR2 FQNEAQ. This CDR3 reads CASSPGLAGPTIMSEQFF. CDR3 nucleotide sequence: TGTGCCAGCAGCCCCGGACTAGCTGGCCCCACGATAATGAGTGAGCAGTTCTTC.

The J gene is TRBJ1-2, the V gene TRBV28; D is ambiguous. CDR1 and CDR2 from the germline V gene are MDHEN and SYDVKM. The CDR3 is made up of 14 amino acids. The V gene lost 3 bases and the J gene lost 1 base, with 9 bases spanning the gap. Written as DNA, the CDR3 is TGTGCCAGCAGTTTTCTACAGATTAACTATGGCTACACCTTC. It encodes CASSFLQINYGYTF.

The rearrangement links TRBV6-1 to TRBJ1-5; no clear D gene. Deletions cut 5 bases from V and 2 bases from J, with 7 bases between. Germline loops: CDR1 MNHNS, CDR2 SASEGT. The CDR3 covers 13 residues. The CDR3 bases are TGTGCCAGCAGTCAGGCAGGCAATCAGCCCCAGCATTTT. Encoded protein: CASSQAGNQPQHF.